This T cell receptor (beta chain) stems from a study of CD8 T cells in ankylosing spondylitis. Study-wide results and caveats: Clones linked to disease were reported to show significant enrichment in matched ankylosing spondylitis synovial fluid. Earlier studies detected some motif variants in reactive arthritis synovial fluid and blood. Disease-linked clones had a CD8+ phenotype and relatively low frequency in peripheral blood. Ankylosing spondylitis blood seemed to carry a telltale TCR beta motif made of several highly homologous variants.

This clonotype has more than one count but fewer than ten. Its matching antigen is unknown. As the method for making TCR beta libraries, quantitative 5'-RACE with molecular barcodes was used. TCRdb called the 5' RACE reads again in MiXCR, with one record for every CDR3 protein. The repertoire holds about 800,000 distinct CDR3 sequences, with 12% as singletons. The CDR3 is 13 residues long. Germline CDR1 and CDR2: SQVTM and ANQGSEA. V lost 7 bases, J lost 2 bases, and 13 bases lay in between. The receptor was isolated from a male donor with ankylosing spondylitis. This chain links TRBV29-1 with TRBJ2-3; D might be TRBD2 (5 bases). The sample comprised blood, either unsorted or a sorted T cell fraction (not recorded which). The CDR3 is CSANRGITDTQYF. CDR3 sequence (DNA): TGCAGCGCCAACCGGGGAATCACAGATACGCAGTATTTT.